This T cell receptor (beta chain) was identified in a study of CD8 T cells in ankylosing spondylitis. Overall study findings and caveats: Within matched ankylosing spondylitis synovial fluid, disease-linked clones were reportedly significantly enriched.

TCRdb reprocessed the 5' RACE reads with MiXCR, giving one entry per CDR3 protein. Found here are about 360,000 distinct CDR3 sequences, around 15% of them singletons; the top ten hold 0.85% to 1.4%. V lost 0 bases and J lost 3, with 12 bases in between. CDR1 SGHRS and CDR2 YFSETQ come from the germline V gene. The CDR3 totals 15 residues. Note on this clonotype: Its target is not known.

The chain is built from TRBV5-1 and TRBJ1-1; no definite D call. This sequence originates from a male donor with ankylosing spondylitis or in good health (not recorded which). Sequencing input: blood, either unsorted or a sorted T cell fraction (not recorded which). CDR3: CASSLEGWAHTEAFF. The CDR3 DNA reads TGCGCCAGCAGCTTGGAGGGTTGGGCCCACACTGAAGCTTTCTTT.